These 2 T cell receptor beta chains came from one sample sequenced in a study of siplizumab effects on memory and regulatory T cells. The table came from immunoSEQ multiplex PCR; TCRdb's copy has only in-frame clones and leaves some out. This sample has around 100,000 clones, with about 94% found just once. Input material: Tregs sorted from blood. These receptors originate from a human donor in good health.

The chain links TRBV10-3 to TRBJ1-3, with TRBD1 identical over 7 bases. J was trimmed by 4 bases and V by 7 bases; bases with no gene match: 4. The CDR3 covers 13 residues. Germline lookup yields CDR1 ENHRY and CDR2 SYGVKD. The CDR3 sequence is CAIMQGGGNTIYF. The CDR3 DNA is TGTGCCATCATGCAAGGGGGCGGAAACACCATATATTTT.

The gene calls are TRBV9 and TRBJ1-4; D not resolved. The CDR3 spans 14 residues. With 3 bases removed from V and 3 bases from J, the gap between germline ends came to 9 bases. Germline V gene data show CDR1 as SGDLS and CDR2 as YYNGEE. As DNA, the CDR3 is TGTGCCAGCAGCGCGAGGAGTTCTAATGAAAAACTGTTTTTT. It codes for CASSARSSNEKLFF.